The 2 T cell receptor beta chains reported below all come from one sample, sequenced in a study of T cell responses to AZD1222 COVID-19 vaccine. Assay used: immunoSEQ multiplex PCR; TCRdb lists only in-frame clones, some missing. This table holds roughly 130,000 clones, roughly 87% found once. The starting material was peripheral blood, obtained on day 0 of AZD1222 vaccination. The receptors stem from an adult in good health.

The chain recombines TRBV7-8 with TRBJ2-2; 9 bases agree with TRBD1. CDR1 and CDR2 (germline): SGHVS, FQNEAQ. The ends lost 0 bases at V and 6 bases at J; junction bases unmatched: 2. There are 15 residues in the CDR3. The CDR3 loop is CASSLARTGAGELFF. The CDR3 region has the DNA TGTGCCAGCAGCTTAGCTAGGACAGGGGCCGGGGAGCTGTTTTTT.

This chain connects TRBV2 to TRBJ2-7, with 8 bases matching TRBD1. V lost 4 bases, J lost 4 bases, and 6 bases stayed unmatched. Germline assignment: CDR1 SNHLY and CDR2 FYNNEI. This CDR3 is built from 14 residues. The CDR3 DNA follows: TGTGCCAGCAGTGGTCGGACAGGGTCGTACGAGCAGTACTTC. It codes for CASSGRTGSYEQYF.